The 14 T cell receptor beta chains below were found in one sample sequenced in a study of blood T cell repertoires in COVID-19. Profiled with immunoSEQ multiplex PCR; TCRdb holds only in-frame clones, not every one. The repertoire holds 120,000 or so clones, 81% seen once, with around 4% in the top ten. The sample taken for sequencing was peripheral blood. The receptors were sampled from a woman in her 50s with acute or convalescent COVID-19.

This CDR3 reads CASGLVQGNQPQHF. The CDR3 bases are TGTGCTAGTGGTTTGGTTCAGGGCAATCAGCCCCAGCATTTT. The chain carries TRBV12-5 and TRBJ1-5; D remains unclear. The CDR3 contains 14 residues. Per germline, CDR1 LGHNT and CDR2 FRNRAP. Trimming took 0 bases from V and 2 from J, leaving 5 bases between them.

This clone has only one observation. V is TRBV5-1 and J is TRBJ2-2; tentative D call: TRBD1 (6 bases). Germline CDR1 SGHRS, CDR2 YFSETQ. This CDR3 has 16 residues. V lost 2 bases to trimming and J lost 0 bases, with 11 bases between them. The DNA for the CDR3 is TGCGCCAGCAGCTTCAAGGACAGCGCGAACACCGGGGAGCTGTTTTTT. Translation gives CASSFKDSANTGELFF.

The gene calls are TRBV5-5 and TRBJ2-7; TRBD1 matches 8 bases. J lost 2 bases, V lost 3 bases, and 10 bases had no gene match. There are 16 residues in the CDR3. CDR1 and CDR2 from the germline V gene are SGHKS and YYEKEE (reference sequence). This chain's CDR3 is CASSYKLGTGTYEQYF. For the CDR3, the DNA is TGTGCCAGCAGCTATAAACTCGGGACAGGAACCTACGAGCAGTACTTC.

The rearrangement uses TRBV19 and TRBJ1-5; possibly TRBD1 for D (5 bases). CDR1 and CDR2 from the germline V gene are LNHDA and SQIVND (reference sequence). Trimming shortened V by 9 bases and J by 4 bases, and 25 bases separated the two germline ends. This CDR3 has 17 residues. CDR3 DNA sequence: TGTGCCAGCTCCCACCGGGGTGGAGGGACGGATAATCAGCCCCAGCATTTT. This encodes CASSHRGGGTDNQPQHF.

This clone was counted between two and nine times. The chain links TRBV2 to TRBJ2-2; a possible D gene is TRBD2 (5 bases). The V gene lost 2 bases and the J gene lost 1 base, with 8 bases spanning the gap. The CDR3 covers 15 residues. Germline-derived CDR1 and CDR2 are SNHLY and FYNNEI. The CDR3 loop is CASSELAGNTGELFF. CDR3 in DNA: TGTGCCAGCAGTGAACTAGCCGGGAACACCGGGGAGCTGTTTTTT.

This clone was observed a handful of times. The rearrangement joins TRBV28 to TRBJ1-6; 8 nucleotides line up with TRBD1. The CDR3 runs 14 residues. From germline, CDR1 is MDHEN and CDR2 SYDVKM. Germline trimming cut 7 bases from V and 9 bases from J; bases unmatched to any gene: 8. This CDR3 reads CASITGQGSSPLHF. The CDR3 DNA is TGTGCCAGCATCACCGGACAGGGATCTTCACCCCTCCACTTT.

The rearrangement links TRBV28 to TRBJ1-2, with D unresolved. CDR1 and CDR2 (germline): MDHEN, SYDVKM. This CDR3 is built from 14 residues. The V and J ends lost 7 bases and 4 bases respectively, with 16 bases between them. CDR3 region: CASTLPGNIYGYTF. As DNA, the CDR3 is TGTGCCAGCACTTTGCCGGGTAATATCTATGGCTACACCTTC.

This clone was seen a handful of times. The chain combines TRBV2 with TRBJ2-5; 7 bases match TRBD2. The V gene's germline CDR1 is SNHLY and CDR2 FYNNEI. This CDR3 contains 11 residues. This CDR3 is CAAGQGKIQYF. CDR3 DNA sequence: TGTGCAGCGGGGCAGGGCAAGATCCAGTACTTC.

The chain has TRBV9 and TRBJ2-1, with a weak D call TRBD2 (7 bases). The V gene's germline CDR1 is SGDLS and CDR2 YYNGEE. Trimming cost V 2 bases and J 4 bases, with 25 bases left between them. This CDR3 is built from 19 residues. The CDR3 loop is CASSVTTRGGGPPYNEQFF. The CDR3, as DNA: TGTGCCAGCAGCGTCACCACGAGGGGAGGGGGACCTCCTTACAATGAGCAGTTCTTC.

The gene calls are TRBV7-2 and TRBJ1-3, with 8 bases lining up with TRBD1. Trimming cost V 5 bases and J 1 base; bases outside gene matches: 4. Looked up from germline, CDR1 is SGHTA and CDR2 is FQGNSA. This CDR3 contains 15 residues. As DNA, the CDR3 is TGTGCCAGCAGCCTGGACAGGGTTTCTGGAAACACCATATATTTT. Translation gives CASSLDRVSGNTIYF.

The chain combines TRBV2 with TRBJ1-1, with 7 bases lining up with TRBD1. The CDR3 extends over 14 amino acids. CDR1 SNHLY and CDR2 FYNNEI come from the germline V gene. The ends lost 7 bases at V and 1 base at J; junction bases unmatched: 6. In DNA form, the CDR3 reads TGTGCCAGCAAGGCAGACAGGGCGAACACTGAAGCTTTCTTT. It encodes CASKADRANTEAFF. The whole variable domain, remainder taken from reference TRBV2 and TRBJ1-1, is EPEVTQTPSHQVTQMGQEVILRCVPISNHLYFYWYRQILGQKVEFLVSFYNNEISEKSEIFDDQFSVERPDGSNFTLKIRSTKLEDSAMYFCASKADRANTEAFFGQGTRLTVV.

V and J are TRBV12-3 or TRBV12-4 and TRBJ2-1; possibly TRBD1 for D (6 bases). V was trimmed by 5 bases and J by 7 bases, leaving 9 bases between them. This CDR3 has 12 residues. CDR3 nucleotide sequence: TGTGCCAGCAGTCCTCAGGGGAATGAGCAGTTCTTC. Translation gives CASSPQGNEQFF.

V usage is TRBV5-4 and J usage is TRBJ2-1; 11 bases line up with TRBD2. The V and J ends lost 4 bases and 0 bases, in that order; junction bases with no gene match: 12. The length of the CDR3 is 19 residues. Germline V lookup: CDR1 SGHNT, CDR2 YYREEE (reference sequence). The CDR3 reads CASSPMGLAGGLSYNEQFF. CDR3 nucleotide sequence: TGTGCCAGCAGCCCCATGGGGCTAGCGGGAGGCCTCTCCTACAATGAGCAGTTCTTC.

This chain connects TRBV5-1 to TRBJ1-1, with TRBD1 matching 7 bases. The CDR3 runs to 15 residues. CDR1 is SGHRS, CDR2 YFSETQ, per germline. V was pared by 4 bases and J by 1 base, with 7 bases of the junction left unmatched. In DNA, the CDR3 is TGCGCCAGCAGCGCGCCGGGACAGACGAACACTGAAGCTTTCTTT. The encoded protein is CASSAPGQTNTEAFF.